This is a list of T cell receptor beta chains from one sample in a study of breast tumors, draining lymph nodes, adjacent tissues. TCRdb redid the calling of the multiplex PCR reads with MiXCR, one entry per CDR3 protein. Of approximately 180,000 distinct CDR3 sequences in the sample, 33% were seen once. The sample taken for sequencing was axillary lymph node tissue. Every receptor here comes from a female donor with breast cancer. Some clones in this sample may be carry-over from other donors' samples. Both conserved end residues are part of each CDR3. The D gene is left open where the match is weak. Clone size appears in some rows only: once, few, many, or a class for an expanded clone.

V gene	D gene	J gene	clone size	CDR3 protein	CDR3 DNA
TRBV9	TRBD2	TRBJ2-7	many	CASSVGVGGIEQYF	TGTGCCAGCAGCGTAGGAGTCGGGGGGATCGAGCAGTACTTC
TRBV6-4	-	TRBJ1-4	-	CASIPVLYVARDEKLLF	TGTGCCAGCATCCCCGTCCTCTACGTGGCCCGAGATGAAAAACTGCTTTTT
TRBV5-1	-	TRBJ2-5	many	CASRSRQDQETQYF	TGCGCCAGCAGGTCTCGACAGGATCAAGAGACCCAGTACTTC
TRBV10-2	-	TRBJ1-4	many	CASSRELPGLNEKLFF	TGCGCCAGCAGTCGGGAATTACCGGGGCTAAATGAAAAACTGTTTTTT
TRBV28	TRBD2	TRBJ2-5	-	CASRDSSGGAGETQYF	TGTGCCAGCAGAGACAGTAGCGGGGGGGCTGGGGAGACCCAGTACTTC
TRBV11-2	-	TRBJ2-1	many	CASSARWDSYNEQFF	TGTGCCAGCAGCGCCCGCTGGGATTCCTACAATGAGCAGTTCTTC
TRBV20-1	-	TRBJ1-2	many	CSALIKGNYGYTF	TGCAGTGCCCTTATCAAGGGCAACTATGGCTACACCTTC
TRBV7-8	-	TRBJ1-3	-	CASSSGGWEEYSGNTIYF	TGTGCCAGCAGCTCTGGGGGGTGGGAGGAGTACTCTGGAAACACCATATATTTT
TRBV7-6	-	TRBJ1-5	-	CASSLGTHQPQHF	TGTGCCAGCAGCTTAGGAACTCATCAGCCCCAGCATTTT
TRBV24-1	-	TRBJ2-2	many	CATSDSRTANTGELFF	TGTGCCACCAGTGATTCCCGGACGGCGAACACCGGGGAGCTGTTTTTT
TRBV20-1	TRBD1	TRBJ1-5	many	CSASGQGGRPTRYSNQPQHF	TGCAGTGCTAGTGGACAGGGGGGTCGGCCCACACGATATAGCAATCAGCCCCAGCATTTT
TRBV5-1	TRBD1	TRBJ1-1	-	CASSRRTGKDTEAFF	TGCGCCAGCAGCCGACGGACAGGGAAGGACACTGAAGCTTTCTTT
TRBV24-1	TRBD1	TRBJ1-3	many	CATSDLKRGQGKEIPGNTIYF	TGTGCCACCAGTGACCTCAAAAGGGGACAGGGCAAGGAGATCCCTGGAAACACCATATATTTT
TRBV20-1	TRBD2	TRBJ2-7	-	CSATALAGGSYEQYF	TGCAGTGCCACCGCCCTAGCGGGGGGTTCCTACGAGCAGTACTTC
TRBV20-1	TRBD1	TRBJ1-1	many	CSARDSTNTEAFF	TGCAGTGCTCGGGACAGTACAAACACTGAAGCTTTCTTT
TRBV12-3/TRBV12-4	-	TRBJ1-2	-	CASSLRQPQGYGYTF	TGTGCCAGCAGTTTAAGGCAGCCGCAGGGATACGGCTACACCTTC
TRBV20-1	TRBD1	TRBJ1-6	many	CSAYEGAVYNSPLHF	TGCAGTGCTTACGAGGGGGCTGTCTATAATTCACCCCTCCACTTT
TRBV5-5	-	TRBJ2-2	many	CASGSMALTGELFF	TGTGCCAGCGGTTCAATGGCTCTCACCGGGGAGCTGTTTTTT
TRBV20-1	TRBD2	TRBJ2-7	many	CSARRLAGEVVGEQYF	TGCAGTGCTAGACGGCTAGCGGGAGAGGTAGTAGGCGAGCAGTACTTC
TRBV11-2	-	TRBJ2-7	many	CASSLDLRDEQYF	TGTGCCAGCAGCTTAGATCTTCGGGACGAGCAGTACTTC
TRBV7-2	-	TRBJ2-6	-	CASSPGHGTPGANVLTF	TGTGCCAGCAGCCCAGGACACGGAACCCCTGGGGCCAACGTCCTGACTTTC